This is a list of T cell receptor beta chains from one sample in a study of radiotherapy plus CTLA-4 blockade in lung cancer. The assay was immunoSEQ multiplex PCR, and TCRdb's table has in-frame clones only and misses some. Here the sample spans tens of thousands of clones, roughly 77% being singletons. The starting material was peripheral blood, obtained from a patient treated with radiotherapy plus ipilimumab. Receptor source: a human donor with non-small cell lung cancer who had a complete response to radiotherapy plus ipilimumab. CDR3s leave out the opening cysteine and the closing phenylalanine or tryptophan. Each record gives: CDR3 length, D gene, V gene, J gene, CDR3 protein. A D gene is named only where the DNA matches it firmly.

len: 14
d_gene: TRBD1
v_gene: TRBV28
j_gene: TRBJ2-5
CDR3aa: ASSLSTGANQETQY

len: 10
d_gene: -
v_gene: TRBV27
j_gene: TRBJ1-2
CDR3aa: ASSPRGDGYT

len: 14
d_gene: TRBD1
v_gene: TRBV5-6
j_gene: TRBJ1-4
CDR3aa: ASSLRTGPLGEKLF

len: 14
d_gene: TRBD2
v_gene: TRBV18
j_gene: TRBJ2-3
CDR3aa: ASSRLSGRYTDTQY

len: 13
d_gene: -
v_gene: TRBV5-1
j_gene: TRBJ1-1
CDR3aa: ASSPLGTRNTEAF

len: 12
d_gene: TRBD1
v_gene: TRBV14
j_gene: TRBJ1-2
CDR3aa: ASSHPTGGYGYT

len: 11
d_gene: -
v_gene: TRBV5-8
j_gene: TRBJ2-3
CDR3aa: ASSYPSRDTQY

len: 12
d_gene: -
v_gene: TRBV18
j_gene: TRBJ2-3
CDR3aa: ASSPIAVTDTQY

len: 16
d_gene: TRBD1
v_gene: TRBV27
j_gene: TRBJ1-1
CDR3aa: ASRARTGIVGKNTEAF

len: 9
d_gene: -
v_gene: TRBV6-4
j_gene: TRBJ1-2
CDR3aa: ATRGGYGYT

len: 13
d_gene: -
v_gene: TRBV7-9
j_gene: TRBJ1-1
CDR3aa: ASSLVVRVNTEAF

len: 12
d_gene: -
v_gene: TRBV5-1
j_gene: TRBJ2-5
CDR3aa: ASSFGVNQETQY

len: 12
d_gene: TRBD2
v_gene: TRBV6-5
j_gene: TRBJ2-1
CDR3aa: ASSYSAGGHVPF

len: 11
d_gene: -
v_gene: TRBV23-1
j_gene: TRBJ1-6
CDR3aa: ASGSTGNSPLH

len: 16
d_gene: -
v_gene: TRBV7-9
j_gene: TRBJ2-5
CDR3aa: ASSPLPGQRLDKETQY

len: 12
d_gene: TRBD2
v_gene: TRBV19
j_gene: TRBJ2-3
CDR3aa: ASRSGGQVYTQY

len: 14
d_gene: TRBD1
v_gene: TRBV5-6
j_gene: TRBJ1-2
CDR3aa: ASSLWRQGAFYGYT

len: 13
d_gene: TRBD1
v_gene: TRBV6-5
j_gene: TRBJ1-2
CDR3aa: ASSRQGAGYYGYT

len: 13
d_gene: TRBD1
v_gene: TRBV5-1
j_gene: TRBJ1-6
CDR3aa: ASSWTGGVRSPLH

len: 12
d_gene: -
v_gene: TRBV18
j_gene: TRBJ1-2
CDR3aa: ASSPDSNNYGYT

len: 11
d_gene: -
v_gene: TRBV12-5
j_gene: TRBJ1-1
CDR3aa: ASGRLRGTEAF

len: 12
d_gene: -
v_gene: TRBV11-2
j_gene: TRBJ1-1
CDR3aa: ASSLSQRNTEAF

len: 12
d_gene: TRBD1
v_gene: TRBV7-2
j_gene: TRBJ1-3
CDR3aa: ASTKGALGNTIY

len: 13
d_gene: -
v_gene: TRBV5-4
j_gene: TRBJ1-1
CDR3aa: ASSLRSTGNTEAF

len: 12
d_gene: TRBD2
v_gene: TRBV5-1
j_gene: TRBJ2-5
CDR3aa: ASSPWGGQETQY

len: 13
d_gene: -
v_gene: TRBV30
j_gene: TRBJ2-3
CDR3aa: AWTRTDPRTDTQY

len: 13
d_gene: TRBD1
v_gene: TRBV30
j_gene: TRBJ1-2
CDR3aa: AWSPQGQGVWGYT

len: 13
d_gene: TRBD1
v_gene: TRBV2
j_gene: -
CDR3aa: ASSFPPGQGYEQY

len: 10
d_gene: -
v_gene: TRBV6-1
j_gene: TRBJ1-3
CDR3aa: ASRASGNTIY

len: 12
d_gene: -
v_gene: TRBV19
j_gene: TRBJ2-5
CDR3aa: ASSMTGRQETQY

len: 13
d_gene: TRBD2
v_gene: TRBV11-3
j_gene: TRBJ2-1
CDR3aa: ASTEGSGRVNEQF

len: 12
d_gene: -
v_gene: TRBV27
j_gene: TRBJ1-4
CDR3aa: ASSLMARGEKLF

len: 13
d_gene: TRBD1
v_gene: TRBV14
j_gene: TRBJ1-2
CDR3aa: ASSQGTGANYGYT

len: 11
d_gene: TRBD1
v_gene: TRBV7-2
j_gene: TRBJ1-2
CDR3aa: ASSQTGSRGYT

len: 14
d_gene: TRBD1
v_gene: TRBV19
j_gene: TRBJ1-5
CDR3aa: ASSIGDRGSNQPQH

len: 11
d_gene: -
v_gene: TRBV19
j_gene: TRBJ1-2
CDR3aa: ASRIQGSYGYT

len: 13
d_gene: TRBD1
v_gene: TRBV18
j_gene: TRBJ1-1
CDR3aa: ASSQGTGYSTEAF

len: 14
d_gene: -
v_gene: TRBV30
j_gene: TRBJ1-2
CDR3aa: ATKPSKLTGGGGYT

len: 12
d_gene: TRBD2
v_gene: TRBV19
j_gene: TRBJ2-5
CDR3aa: ASHPGTSVETQY

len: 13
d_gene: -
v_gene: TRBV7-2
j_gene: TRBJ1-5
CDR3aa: ASSTRDWGNQPQH

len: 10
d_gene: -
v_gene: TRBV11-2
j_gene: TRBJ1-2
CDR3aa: ASSTDLAGYT

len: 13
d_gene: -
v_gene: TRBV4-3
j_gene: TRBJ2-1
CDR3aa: ASSQRLAEYNEQF

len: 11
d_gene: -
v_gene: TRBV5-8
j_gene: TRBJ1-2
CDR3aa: ASRIRGAGGYT

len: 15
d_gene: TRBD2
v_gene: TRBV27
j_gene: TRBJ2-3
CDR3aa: ASSFHTSGGRSVAQY

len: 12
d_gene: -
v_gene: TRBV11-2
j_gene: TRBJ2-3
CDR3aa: ASSLDQGTDTQY

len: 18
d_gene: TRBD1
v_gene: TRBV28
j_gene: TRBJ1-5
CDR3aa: ASSFLRYRGQSASNQPQH

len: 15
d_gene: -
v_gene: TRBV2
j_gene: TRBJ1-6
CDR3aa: ASRRGGLRSYNSPLH

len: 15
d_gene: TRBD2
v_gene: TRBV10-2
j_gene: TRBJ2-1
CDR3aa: ASSGWGAGGSYNEQF

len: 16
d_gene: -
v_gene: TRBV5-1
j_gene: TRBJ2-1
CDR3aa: ASSAVPFYTGIYNEQF

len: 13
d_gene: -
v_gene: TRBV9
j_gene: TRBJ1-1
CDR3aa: ASSGLGGTNTEAF

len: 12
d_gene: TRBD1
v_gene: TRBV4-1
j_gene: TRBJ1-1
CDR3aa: ASSWDRPNTEAF

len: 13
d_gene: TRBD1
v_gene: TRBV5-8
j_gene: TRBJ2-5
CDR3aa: ASSLGTGKQETQY

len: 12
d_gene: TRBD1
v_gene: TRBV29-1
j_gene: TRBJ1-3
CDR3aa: SVDRGLSGNTIY

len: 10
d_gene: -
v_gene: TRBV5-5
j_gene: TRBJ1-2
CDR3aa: ASSSINYGYT

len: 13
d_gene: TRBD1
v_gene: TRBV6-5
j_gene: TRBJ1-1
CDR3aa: ASSPGDRVNTEAF